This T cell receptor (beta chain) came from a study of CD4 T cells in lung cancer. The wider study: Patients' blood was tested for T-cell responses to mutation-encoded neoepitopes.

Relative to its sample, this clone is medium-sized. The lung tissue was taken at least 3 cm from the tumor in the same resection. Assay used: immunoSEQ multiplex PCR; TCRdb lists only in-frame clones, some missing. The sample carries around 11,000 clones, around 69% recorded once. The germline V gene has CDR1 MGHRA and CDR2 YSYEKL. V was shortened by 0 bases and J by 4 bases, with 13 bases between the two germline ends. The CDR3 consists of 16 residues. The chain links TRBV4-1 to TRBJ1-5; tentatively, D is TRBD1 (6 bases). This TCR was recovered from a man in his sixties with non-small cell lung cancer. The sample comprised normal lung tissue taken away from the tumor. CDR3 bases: TGCGCCAGCAGCCAAGAGGGACCGACAGGAAATCAGCCCCAGCATTTT. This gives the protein CASSQEGPTGNQPQHF.